The clone carrying this T cell receptor (beta chain) was recorded a few times. Antigen unknown. Each CDR3 protein is one row after TCRdb ran MiXCR on the reads. This sample has fewer than 550,000 distinct CDR3 sequences; 30% to 40% occur once, and the top ten carry roughly 13%. In germline, CDR1 is SGHVS, CDR2 FNYEAQ. The CDR3 has 14 residues. Trimming pared 0 bases from V and 5 bases from J, leaving 11 bases between. The sample originates from a study of T cell repertoires in cytomegalovirus infection. Study in general: Evidence of both CMV infection and a matching HLA type came from public TCR beta signatures. General study points: The study identified carriers of CMV plus the relevant HLA from cumulative public TCR beta family frequency.

The chain joins TRBV7-6 to TRBJ2-7; D ambiguous. The clonotype was recovered from a human donor in good health (CMV status not recorded). Some clones in this sample may be carry-over from other donors' samples. The sequenced sample consisted of PBMCs. DNA for the CDR3: TGTGCCAGCAGCTTAGCAGACGCTCCTGACGAGCAGTACTTC. Protein sequence: CASSLADAPDEQYF.